Presented here are 15 T cell receptor beta chains from one specimen sequenced in a study of Graves' ophthalmopathy and Graves' hyperthyroidism. Investigators amplified TCR beta CDR3 regions from RNA transcripts. HTBI primers were used in a first-round RT-PCR, which preceded a second-round multiplex PCR. TCRdb re-called the multiplex PCR reads with MiXCR, one entry per CDR3 protein. Here the sample spans over 500,000 distinct CDR3 sequences, approximately 21% being singletons. Specimen: peripheral blood. These receptors all come from a woman in her late teens or twenties with stable Graves' hyperthyroidism. Some clones in this sample may be carry-over from other donors' samples.

This clonotype occurred many times. This chain links TRBV6-1 with TRBJ2-5; TRBD2 is a possible D gene (7 bases). Trimming stripped 4 bases from V and 5 bases from J, with 14 bases between. The CDR3 spans 14 residues. Per germline, CDR1 MNHNS and CDR2 SASEGT. CDR3 in DNA: TGTGCCAGCAGTGCTGGGGGGGCAGAGGAGACCCAGTACTTC. Translating it yields CASSAGGAEETQYF.

This clonotype was counted only a few times. This rearrangement joins TRBV28 to TRBJ1-5; 7 bases line up with TRBD1. This CDR3 is 17 amino acids long. CDR1 is MDHEN, CDR2 SYDVKM, per germline. The ends lost 3 bases at V and 2 bases at J; junction bases unmatched: 10. CDR3 in amino acids: CASSFFRQGTGNQPQHF. The CDR3 coding sequence is TGTGCCAGCAGTTTTTTTCGACAGGGCACTGGCAATCAGCCCCAGCATTTT.

This clonotype was counted many times. The chain is built from TRBV27 and TRBJ1-5; D possibly corresponds to TRBD1 (6 bases). V lost 5 bases to trimming and J lost 4 bases, with 15 bases between them. The CDR3 spans 15 residues. The germline V gene encodes CDR1 MNHEY and CDR2 SMNVEV (reference sequence). DNA for the CDR3: TGTGCCAGCAGTCCAGGGGCAGGGGCGAATCAGCCCCAGCATTTT. Its protein product is CASSPGAGANQPQHF.

This clonotype has ten or more counts. V usage is TRBV7-2 and J usage is TRBJ1-2; 9 nucleotides agree with TRBD1. The CDR3 loop spans 14 amino acids. Germline assignment: CDR1 SGHTA and CDR2 FQGNSA. Losses at the gene ends were 4 bases for V and 4 bases for J; bases not matched to a gene: 4. CDR3 residues: CASSWDRATYGYTF. CDR3 nucleotide sequence: TGTGCCAGCAGCTGGGACAGGGCTACCTATGGCTACACCTTC.

This clonotype was picked up a small number of times. The rearrangement joins TRBV19 to TRBJ1-1; unclear D gene. The CDR3 covers 12 residues. Germline V gives CDR1 LNHDA, CDR2 SQIVND (reference sequence). V lost 0 bases and J 11 bases, leaving 10 bases between the germline ends. CDR3 coding DNA: TGTGCCAGTAGTATAGATCAAGGGAACGCTTTCTTT. It yields the protein CASSIDQGNAFF.

This clonotype was detected many times. V is TRBV27 and J is TRBJ2-6; 7 bases map to TRBD1. The ends lost 6 bases at V and 1 base at J; junction bases unmatched: 9. This CDR3 comprises 17 residues. The germline gives CDR1 MNHEY, CDR2 SMNVEV (reference sequence). The CDR3 protein is CASSRISTGSGANVLTF. The CDR3 DNA is TGTGCCAGCAGCCGAATCTCGACAGGGTCTGGGGCCAACGTCCTGACTTTC.

This clonotype has more than one count but fewer than ten. CDR3 bases: TGTGCCAGTAAAGAAGCGGGACGATCAGCTAACTATGGCTACACCTTC. Protein: CASKEAGRSANYGYTF. This chain joins TRBV28 and TRBJ1-2, with a weak D call TRBD1 (5 bases). The CDR3 loop spans 16 amino acids. CDR1 and CDR2 (germline): MDHEN, SYDVKM. V gave up 9 bases and J gave up 0 bases, with 20 bases separating them.

The chain recombines TRBV11-2 with TRBJ2-7, with TRBD2 identical over 10 bases. V was pared by 5 bases and J by 5 bases, with 9 bases of the junction left unmatched. The CDR3 has 15 residues. Germline lookup yields CDR1 SGHAT and CDR2 FQNNGV. In DNA form, the CDR3 reads TGTGCCAGCAGCGCGCTTAGCGGGGGGCCCGACGAGCAGTACTTC. This translates into CASSALSGGPDEQYF.

This rearrangement joins TRBV7-2 to TRBJ2-4, with a possible D match to TRBD1 (7 bases). V lost 0 bases and J lost 7, with 10 bases in between. This CDR3 spans 14 amino acids. Germline CDR1 is SGHTA and CDR2 is FQGNSA. This CDR3 is CASSLAPGGNIQYF. DNA of the CDR3: TGTGCCAGCAGCTTAGCCCCAGGGGGGAACATTCAGTACTTC.

The chain joins TRBV27 to TRBJ1-2; 7 nucleotides agree with TRBD1. Germline CDR1 reads MNHEY; CDR2 reads SMNVEV (reference sequence). The CDR3 extends over 17 amino acids. Losses at the gene ends were 6 bases for V and 4 bases for J; bases not matched to a gene: 17. In DNA form, the CDR3 reads TGTGCCAGCAGCCTTACGACCGGGACAGCGCAGGGCTATGGCTACACCTTC. It yields the protein CASSLTTGTAQGYGYTF.

This clonotype was counted a few times. This sequence joins TRBV6-1 and TRBJ2-7; 12 bases are shared with TRBD1. Unmatched junction bases numbered 8, after V lost 6 bases and J lost 5 bases. CDR1 MNHNS and CDR2 SASEGT come from the germline V gene. This CDR3 region has 15 residues. Written as DNA, the CDR3 is TGTGCCAGCAGCGATGGGACAGGGGGCGGGAACGAGCAGTACTTC. Protein sequence: CASSDGTGGGNEQYF.

This clonotype was seen at least ten times. The chain combines TRBV27 with TRBJ2-7; D not certain. CDR1 is MNHEY, CDR2 SMNVEV, per germline (reference sequence). The CDR3 spans 13 residues. Trimming removed 2 bases from V and 0 bases from J, with 5 bases in between. CDR3 sequence (DNA): TGTGCCAGCAGTTTAGCCCGCTCCTACGAGCAGTACTTC. Protein: CASSLARSYEQYF.

At least ten counts were recorded for this clonotype. The rearrangement links TRBV30 to TRBJ1-1; a weak D match, TRBD1 (5 bases). Germline V gives CDR1 GTSNPN, CDR2 SVGIG (reference sequence). V was trimmed by 3 bases and J by 8 bases, leaving 10 bases between them. This CDR3 contains 11 residues. CDR3 in amino acids: CAWRLPGEAFF. CDR3 bases: TGTGCCTGGAGGTTACCAGGGGAAGCTTTCTTT.

The chain combines TRBV11-1 with TRBJ2-7, with D possibly TRBD1 on 6 matching bases. The V end lost 4 bases, the J end lost 3 bases, and 13 bases lay between the germline ends. The CDR3 consists of 14 residues. In germline, CDR1 is SGHAT, CDR2 FQDESV (reference sequence). The CDR3 protein is CASSSRQDVYEQYF. DNA of the CDR3: TGTGCCAGCAGCTCCCGACAGGATGTCTACGAGCAGTACTTC.

This clonotype was detected ten times or more. The rearrangement joins TRBV3-1 to TRBJ1-2; D might be TRBD1 (5 bases). Trimming stripped 3 bases from V and 8 bases from J, with 13 bases between. CDR1 LGHDT and CDR2 YNNKEL come from the germline V gene (reference sequence). The CDR3 spans 13 residues. CDR3 nucleotides: TGTGCCAGCAGCCATATCCGCGGGGGAGGCTACACCTTC. Its translation: CASSHIRGGGYTF.